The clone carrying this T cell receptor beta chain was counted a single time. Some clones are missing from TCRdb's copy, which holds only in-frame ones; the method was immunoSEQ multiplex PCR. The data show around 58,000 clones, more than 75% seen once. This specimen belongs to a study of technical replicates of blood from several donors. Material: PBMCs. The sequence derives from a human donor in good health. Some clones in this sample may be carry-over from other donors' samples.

The CDR3 loop reads CASSPGQGDYYGYTF. In DNA, the CDR3 is TGTGCCAGCTCACCAGGACAGGGGGATTACTATGGCTACACCTTC. The genes are TRBV18 and TRBJ1-2; 10 nucleotides match TRBD1. Germline CDR1 reads KGHSH; CDR2 reads LQKENI. The CDR3 length is 15 residues. After removal of 2 bases from V and 3 bases from J, the junction contained 3 bases not matched to a gene.